This T cell receptor (beta chain) is from a study of blood T cell repertoires in COVID-19. Study details: The samples span acute and convalescent COVID-19 from the United States, Italy and Spain. PBMCs, B-cell-depleted T cells, or T cells provided the cDNA or gDNA that made up the material.

This clone came up a few times. V was pared by 7 bases and J by 2 bases, with 9 bases of the junction left unmatched. CDR1 is MNHEY, CDR2 SVGAGI, per germline. This CDR3 is built from 15 residues. Authors' processing steps: Amplified reference gene primers provided the basis for estimating nucleated cell counts. TCRdb keeps only in-frame clones here, not all; method: immunoSEQ multiplex PCR. V and J calls and clone size are those listed in that table; D and trimming were worked out from the DNA. The profile shows around 260,000 clones, about 88% of them singletons. Material: peripheral blood. The V and J genes are TRBV6-5 and TRBJ2-7; 9 bases map to TRBD1. The sequence was collected from a man between 60 and 75 years old who had recovered from COVID-19. The CDR3 sequence is CASKPDRGDTYEQYF. CDR3 sequence (DNA): TGTGCCAGCAAACCCGACAGGGGGGATACCTACGAGCAGTACTTC.